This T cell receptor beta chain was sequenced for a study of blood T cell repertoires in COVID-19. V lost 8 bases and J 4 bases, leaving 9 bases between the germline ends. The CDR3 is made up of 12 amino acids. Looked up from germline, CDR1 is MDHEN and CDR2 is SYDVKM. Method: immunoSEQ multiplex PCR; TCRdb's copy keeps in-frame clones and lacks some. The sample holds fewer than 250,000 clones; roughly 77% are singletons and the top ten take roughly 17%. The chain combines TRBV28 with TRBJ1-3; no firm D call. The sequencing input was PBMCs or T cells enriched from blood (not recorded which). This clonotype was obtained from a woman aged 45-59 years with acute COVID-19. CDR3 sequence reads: CASSPQGNTIYF. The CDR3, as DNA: TGTGCCAGCTCTCCCCAGGGAAACACCATATATTTT.